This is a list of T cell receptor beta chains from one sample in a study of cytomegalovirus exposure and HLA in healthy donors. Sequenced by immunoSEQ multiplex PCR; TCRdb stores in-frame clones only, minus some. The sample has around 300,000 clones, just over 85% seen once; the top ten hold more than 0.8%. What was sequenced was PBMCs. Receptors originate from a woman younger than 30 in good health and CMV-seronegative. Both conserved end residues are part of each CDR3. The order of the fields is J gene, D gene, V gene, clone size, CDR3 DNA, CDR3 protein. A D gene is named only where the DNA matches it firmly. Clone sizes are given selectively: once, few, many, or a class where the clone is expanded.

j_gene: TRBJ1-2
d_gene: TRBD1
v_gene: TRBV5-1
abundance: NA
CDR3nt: TGCGCCAGCAGCTTGCGGGACAGCGTAGACTACACCTTC
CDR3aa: CASSLRDSVDYTF

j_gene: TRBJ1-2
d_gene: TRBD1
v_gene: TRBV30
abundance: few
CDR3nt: TGTGCCTGGAGTGAGGGGACAGGGGCGTCTACTCCCTATGGCTACACCTTC
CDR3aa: CAWSEGTGASTPYGYTF

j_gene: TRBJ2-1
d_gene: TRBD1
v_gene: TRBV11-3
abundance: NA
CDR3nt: TGTGCCAGCAGCCGTAGACAGGGAGACAATGAGCAGTTCTTC
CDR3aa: CASSRRQGDNEQFF

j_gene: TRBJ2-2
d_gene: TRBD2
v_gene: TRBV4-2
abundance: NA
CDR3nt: TGTGCCAGCAGCCAAACCGGACTAGCGGGCCGCTATGTGTTTTTT
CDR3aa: CASSQTGLAGRYVFF

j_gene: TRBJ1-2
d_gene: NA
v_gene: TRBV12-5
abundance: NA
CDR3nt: TGTGCTAGTGGGACCCCGGGGATCTATGGCTACACCTTC
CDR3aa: CASGTPGIYGYTF

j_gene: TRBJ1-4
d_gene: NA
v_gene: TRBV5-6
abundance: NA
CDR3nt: TGTGCCAGCAGCCTAAATCCAGGGAGGGCCAATGAAAAACTGTTTTTT
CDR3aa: CASSLNPGRANEKLFF

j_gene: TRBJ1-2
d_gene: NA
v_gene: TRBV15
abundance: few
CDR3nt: TGTGCCACCAGCGTCCGCCGGAGGAACTATGGCTACACCTTC
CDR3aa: CATSVRRRNYGYTF

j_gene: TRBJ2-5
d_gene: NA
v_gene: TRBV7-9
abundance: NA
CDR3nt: TGTGCCAGCAGCCAGGTGGCGCTCCAAGAGACCCAGTACTTC
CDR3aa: CASSQVALQETQYF

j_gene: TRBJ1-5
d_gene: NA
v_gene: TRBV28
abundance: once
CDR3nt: TGTGCCAGCAGTCCCCCGGATCAGCCCCAGCATTTT
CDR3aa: CASSPPDQPQHF

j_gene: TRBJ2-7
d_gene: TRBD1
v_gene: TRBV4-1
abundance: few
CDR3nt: TGCGCCAGCAGCCAAGGAGGGACAGGCCTCTCCTACGAGCAGTACTTC
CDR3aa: CASSQGGTGLSYEQYF

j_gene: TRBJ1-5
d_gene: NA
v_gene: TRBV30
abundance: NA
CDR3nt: TGTGCCTGTGAGGGAGATAGCAATCAGCCCCAGCATTTT
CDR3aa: CACEGDSNQPQHF

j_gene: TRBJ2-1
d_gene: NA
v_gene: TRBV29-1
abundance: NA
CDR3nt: TGCAGCGTTGTGGAGGGGCGAAATGAGCAGTTCTTC
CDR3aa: CSVVEGRNEQFF

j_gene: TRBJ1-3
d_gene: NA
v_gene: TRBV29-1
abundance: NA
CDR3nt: TGCAGCGTTGTGATCCAGGGCTCTGGAAACACCATATATTTT
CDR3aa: CSVVIQGSGNTIYF

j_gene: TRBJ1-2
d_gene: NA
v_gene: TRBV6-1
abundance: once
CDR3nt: TGTGCCAGCATGGACGGAGGGGTCAATGGCTACACCTTC
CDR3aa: CASMDGGVNGYTF

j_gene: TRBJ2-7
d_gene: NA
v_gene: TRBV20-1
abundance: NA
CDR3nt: TGCAGTGCTAGATCCGTCTACGAGCAGTACTTC
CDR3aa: CSARSVYEQYF

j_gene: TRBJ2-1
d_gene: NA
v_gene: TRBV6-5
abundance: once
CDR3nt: TGTGCCAGCCACCCGGGGTCCTACAATGAGCAGTTCTTC
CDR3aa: CASHPGSYNEQFF

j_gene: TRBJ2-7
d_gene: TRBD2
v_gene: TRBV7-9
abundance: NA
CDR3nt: TGTGCCAGCAGCTTACCGACTAGCGGGAGTGCCGGCGAGCAGTACTTC
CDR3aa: CASSLPTSGSAGEQYF

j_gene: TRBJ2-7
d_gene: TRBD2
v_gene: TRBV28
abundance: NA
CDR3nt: TGTGCCAGCAGCCCTAGCGGCAACTCCTACGAGCAGTACTTC
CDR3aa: CASSPSGNSYEQYF

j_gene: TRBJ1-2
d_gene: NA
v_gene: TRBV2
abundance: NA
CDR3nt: TGTGCCAGCAGTCCCAGGTTCTCCTTGGGTGGCTACACCTTC
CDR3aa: CASSPRFSLGGYTF

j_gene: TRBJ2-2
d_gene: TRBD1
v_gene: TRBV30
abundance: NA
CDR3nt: TGTGCCTGGAGTCCTTCCAGGACAGGGGGGGGCGGGGAGCTGTTTTTT
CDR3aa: CAWSPSRTGGGGELFF

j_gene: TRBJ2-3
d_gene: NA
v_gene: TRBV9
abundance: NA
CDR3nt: TGTGCCAGCAGCGTTAGCGGCCACCGCACAGATACGCAGTATTTT
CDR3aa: CASSVSGHRTDTQYF

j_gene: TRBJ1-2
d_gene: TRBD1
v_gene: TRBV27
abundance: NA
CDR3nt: TGTGCCAGCAGTTTTAATCCGGGACAGGGGTTTTCAGGCTACACCTTC
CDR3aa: CASSFNPGQGFSGYTF

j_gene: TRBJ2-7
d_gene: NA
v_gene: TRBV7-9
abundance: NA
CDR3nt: TGTGCCAGTACAGGGATATCTTCCTACGAGCAGTACTTC
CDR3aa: CASTGISSYEQYF

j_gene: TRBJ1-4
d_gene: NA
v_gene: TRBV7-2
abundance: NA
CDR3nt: TGTGCCAGCAGCTTAGTGGGGGGGCCTAATGAAAAACTGTTTTTT
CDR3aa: CASSLVGGPNEKLFF

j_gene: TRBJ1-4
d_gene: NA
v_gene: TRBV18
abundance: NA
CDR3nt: TGTGCCAGCTCACCACCGGGGAAGGGGGAAAAACTGTTTTTT
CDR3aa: CASSPPGKGEKLFF

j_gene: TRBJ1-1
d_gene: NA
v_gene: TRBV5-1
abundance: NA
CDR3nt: TGCGCCAGCAGCGGGCCACAGGGTGTAAACACTGAAGCTTTCTTT
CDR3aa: CASSGPQGVNTEAFF

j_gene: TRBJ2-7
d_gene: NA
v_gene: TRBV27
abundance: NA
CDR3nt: TGTGCCAGCAGTTTATACTACTCCTACGAGCAGTACTTC
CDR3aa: CASSLYYSYEQYF

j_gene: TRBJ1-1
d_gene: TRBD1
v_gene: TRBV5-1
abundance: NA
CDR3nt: TGCGCCAGCAGCAGAGACAGGGAGGCTGAAGCTTTCTTT
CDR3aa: CASSRDREAEAFF

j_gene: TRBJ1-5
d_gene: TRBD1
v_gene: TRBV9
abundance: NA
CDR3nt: TGTGCCAGCAGCGGTGGACAGGGGGCTGACAATCAGCCCCAGCATTTT
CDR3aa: CASSGGQGADNQPQHF

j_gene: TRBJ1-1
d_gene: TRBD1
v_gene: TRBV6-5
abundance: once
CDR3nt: TGTGCCAGCAGTTTTACCGGGACAGGGTTTACTGAAGCTTTCTTT
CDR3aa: CASSFTGTGFTEAFF

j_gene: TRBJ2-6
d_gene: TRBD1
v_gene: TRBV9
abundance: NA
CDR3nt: TGTGCCAGCAGCCGCGGGCCTGGACAGGACTTCTCTGGGGCCAACGTCCTGACTTTC
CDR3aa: CASSRGPGQDFSGANVLTF

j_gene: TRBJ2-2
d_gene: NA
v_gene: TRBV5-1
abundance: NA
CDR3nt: TGCGCCAGCAGCTTGGGGCGGGAAGGGGACACCGGGGAGCTGTTTTTT
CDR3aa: CASSLGREGDTGELFF

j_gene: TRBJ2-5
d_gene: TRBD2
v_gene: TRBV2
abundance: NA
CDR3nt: TGTGCCAGCAGTCCCCGGGGGGGACTGGAAGAGACCCAGTACTTC
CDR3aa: CASSPRGGLEETQYF

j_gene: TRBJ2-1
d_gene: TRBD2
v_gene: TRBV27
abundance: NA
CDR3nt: TGTGCCAGCAGTTCTAGCGGGGCCTACAATGAGCAGTTCTTC
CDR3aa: CASSSSGAYNEQFF

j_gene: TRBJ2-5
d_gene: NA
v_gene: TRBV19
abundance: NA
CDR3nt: TGTGCCAGTAGTAACAGAGACCTTCAAGAGACCCAGTACTTC
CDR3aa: CASSNRDLQETQYF

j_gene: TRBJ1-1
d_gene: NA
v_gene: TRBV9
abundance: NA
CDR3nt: TGTGCCAGCAGCGCTATCCCGGCGGCAGAGGAAGCTTTCTTT
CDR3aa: CASSAIPAAEEAFF

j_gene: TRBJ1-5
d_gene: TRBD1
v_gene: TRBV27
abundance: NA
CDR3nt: TGTGCCAGCAGTTTATCCCCCACGGACAGGGAGAGAAGCAATCAGCCCCAGCATTTT
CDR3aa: CASSLSPTDRERSNQPQHF

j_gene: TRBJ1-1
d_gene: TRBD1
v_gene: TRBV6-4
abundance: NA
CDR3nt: TGTGCCAGCAGACCACAGGGGGCGAACACTGAAGCTTTCTTT
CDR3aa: CASRPQGANTEAFF

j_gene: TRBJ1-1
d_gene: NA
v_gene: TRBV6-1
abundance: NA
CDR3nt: TGTGCCAGCAGTCATGTGTACAGCGGAAACACTGAAGCTTTCTTT
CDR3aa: CASSHVYSGNTEAFF

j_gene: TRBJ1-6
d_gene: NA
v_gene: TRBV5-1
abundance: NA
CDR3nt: TGCGCCAGCAGCTTTGAGGGCCGGGGACCCCTCCACTTT
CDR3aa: CASSFEGRGPLHF

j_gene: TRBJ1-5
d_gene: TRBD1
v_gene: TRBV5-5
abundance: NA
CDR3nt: TGTGCCAGCAGCGGGGACAGGGATCAGCCCCAGCATTTT
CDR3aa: CASSGDRDQPQHF

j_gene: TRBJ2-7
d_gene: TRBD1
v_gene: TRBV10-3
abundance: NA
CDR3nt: TGTGCCATCAGTTCACCGGGACAGGGGAAACCCGAGCAGTACTTC
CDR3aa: CAISSPGQGKPEQYF

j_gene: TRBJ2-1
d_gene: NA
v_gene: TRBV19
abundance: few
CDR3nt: TGTGCCAGTAGTATTGCTGCTAGCTCCTACAATGAGCAGTTCTTC
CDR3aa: CASSIAASSYNEQFF

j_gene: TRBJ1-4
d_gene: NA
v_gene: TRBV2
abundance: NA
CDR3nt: TGTGCCAGCAGTGGGGGGGGCGGTGAAAAACTGTTTTTT
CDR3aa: CASSGGGGEKLFF

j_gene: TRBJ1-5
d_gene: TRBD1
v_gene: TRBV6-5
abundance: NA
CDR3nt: TGTGCCAGCAGTTGGGGGACAGCACCTTTATCTCAGCCCCAGCATTTT
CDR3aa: CASSWGTAPLSQPQHF

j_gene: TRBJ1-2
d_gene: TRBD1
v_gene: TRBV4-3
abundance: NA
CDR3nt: TGCGCCAGCAGCCAAGATAAGGACAGGGGGACTACTAACTATGGCTACACCTTC
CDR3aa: CASSQDKDRGTTNYGYTF

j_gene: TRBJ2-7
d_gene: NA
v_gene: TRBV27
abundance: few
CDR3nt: TGTGCCAGCAGTCCTGACAGAGGACCGTTTGGAGAGCAGTACTTC
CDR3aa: CASSPDRGPFGEQYF

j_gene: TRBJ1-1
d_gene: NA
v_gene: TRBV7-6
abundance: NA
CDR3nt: TGTGCCAGCAGCTCGGGACAAAACACTGAAGCTTTCTTT
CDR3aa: CASSSGQNTEAFF

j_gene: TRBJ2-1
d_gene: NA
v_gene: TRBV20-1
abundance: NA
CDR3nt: TGCAGTGCCCCGACTAGTTTTGAGCAGTTCTTC
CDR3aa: CSAPTSFEQFF

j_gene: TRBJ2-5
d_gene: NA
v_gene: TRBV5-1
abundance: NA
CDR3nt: TGCGCCAGCAGCTTGAACCTAAAAGAGACCCAGTACTTC
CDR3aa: CASSLNLKETQYF

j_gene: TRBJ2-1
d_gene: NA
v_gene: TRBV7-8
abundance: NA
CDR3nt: TGTGCCAGCAGCTTTAACAGGGAGACCTCCTACAATGAGCAGTTCTTC
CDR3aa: CASSFNRETSYNEQFF

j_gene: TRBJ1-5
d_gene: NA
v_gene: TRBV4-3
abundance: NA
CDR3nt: TGCGCCAGCAGCCAAGAGGTACGAAGTCGGGATCAGCCCCAGCATTTT
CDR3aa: CASSQEVRSRDQPQHF

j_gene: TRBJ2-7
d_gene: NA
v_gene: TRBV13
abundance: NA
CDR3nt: TGTGCCAGCAGCCCCGACACAAGCTCCTACGAGCAGTACTTC
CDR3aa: CASSPDTSSYEQYF

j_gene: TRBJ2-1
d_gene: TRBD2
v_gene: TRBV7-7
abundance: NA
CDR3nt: TGTGCTAGCAGCTTAGCGGATGGACTAGCGGGGGTCAATGAGCAGTTCTTC
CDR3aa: CASSLADGLAGVNEQFF